The source of this TCR beta chain is a study of T cell clusters in autoimmune cytopenias. Study-wide results and caveats: Functional roles of the in silico T cell clusters still await experimental validation.

TRB was amplified by touch-down multiplex PCR, primer pools A and B combined. After re-calling the multiplex PCR reads, TCRdb lists one entry per CDR3 protein, DNA absent. The data include around 4,400 distinct CDR3 sequences; the top ten clones carry 15%. Remarks on this clonotype: The antigen is not known.

TRB amplification used approximately 250 ng of peripheral blood genomic DNA. This CDR3 contains 13 residues. CDR1 and CDR2 (germline): GTSNPN, SVGIG (reference sequence). Sequenced material: peripheral blood. The receptor was derived from a human donor with an autoimmune cytopenia or autoimmune hepatitis (not recorded which). The V call is TRBV30, the J call TRBJ2-4; TCRdb outputs TRBD1, but without DNA this stays unchecked. The CDR3 spells CAWSPGTYNIQYF.